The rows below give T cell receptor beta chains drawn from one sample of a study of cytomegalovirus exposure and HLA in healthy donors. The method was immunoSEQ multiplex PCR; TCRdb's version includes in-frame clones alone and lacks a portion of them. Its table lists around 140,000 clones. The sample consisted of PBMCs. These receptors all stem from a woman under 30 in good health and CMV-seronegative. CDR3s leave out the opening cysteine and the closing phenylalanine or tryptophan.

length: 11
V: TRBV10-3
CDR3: AIRISGNGEQF

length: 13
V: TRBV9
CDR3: ASSVGLQGTQRAF

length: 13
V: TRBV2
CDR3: ASSEQAGGGDTQY

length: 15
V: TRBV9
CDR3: ASSPGQGVGAGTEAF

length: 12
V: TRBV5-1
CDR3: ASSLRGLDTEAF

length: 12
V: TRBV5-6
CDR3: ASSSGSVNQPQH

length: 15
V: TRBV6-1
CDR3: ASSDVPAGYSNQPQH

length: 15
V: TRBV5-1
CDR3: ASSLAGRLAGRETQY

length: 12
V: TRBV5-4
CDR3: ASSSEGVKEKLF

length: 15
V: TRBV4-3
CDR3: ASSQEAAAGGTDTQY